Shown below are 5 T cell receptor beta chains from a single sample sequenced in a study of CD8 T cells in ankylosing spondylitis. TCRdb recomputed calls from the 5' RACE reads with MiXCR, one row per CDR3 protein. The sample carries about 360,000 distinct CDR3 sequences, roughly 22% recorded once. The specimen sequenced was blood, either unsorted or a sorted T cell fraction (not recorded which). These receptors were collected from a male donor with ankylosing spondylitis or in good health (not recorded which).

In its sample, this clonotype was seen a few times. This rearrangement joins TRBV20-1 to TRBJ2-7; 7 nucleotides line up with TRBD1. In germline, CDR1 is DFQATT, CDR2 SNEGSKA (reference sequence). This CDR3 is built from 12 residues. Trimming cost V 5 bases and J 3 bases; bases outside gene matches: 4. The CDR3 bases are TGCAGTGCTCCGGGACAGAACTACGAGCAGTACTTC. Its protein product is CSAPGQNYEQYF.

The chain links TRBV28 to TRBJ2-7; D is perhaps TRBD1 (6 bases). The CDR3 is 13 residues long. V lost 4 bases to trimming and J lost 4 bases, with 11 bases between them. Germline V gives CDR1 MDHEN, CDR2 SYDVKM. The CDR3 DNA is TGTGCCAGCAGTTGGGGGCAGGCGTACGAGCAGTACTTC. Translation gives CASSWGQAYEQYF.

The chain carries TRBV5-1 and TRBJ1-5, with D unclear. With 4 bases removed from V and 6 bases from J, the gap between germline ends came to 14 bases. This CDR3 comprises 14 residues. Looked up from germline, CDR1 is SGHRS and CDR2 is YFSETQ. CDR3 loop: CASSPDEIGQPQHF. The CDR3 DNA reads TGCGCCAGCAGCCCGGACGAGATTGGTCAGCCCCAGCATTTT.

This clonotype was detected only a few times. This sequence joins TRBV30 and TRBJ2-2, with a possible D match to TRBD2 (6 bases). The germline V and J ends were trimmed by 4 bases and 3 bases, with 15 bases remaining between them. This CDR3 is 15 amino acids long. Per germline, CDR1 GTSNPN and CDR2 SVGIG (reference sequence). CDR3 sequence: CAWKLGGPDTGELFF. The DNA of the CDR3 is TGTGCCTGGAAATTGGGAGGCCCCGACACCGGGGAGCTGTTTTTT.

This chain joins TRBV5-1 and TRBJ2-5; D uncertain. Trimming removed 0 bases from V and 1 base from J, with 10 bases in between. The CDR3 sequence is 15 residues long. The germline gives CDR1 SGHRS, CDR2 YFSETQ. The DNA for the CDR3 is TGCGCCAGCAGCTTGGAGGGTGCGCCCCAAGAGACCCAGTACTTC. It translates to CASSLEGAPQETQYF.